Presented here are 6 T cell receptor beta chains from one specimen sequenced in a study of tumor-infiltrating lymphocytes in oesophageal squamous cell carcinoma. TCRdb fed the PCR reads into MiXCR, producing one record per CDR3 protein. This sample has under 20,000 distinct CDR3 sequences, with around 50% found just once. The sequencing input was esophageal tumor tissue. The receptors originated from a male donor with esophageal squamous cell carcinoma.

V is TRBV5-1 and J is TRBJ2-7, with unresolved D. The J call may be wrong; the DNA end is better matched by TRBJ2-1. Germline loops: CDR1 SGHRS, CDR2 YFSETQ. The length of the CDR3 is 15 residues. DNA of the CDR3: TGCGCCAGCAGCACCCTGGTAGGCTCCACAGATACGCAGTTCTTC. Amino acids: CASSTLVGSTDTQFF.

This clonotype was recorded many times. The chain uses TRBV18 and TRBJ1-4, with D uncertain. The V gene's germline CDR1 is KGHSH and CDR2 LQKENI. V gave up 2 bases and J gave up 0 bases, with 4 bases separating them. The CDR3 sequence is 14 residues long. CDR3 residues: CASSPSPTNEKLFF. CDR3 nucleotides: TGTGCCAGCTCACCAAGCCCAACTAATGAAAAACTGTTTTTT.

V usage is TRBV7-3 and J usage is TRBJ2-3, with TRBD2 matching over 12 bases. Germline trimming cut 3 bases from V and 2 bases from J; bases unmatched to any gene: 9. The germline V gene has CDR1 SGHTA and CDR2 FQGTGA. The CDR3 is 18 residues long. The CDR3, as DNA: TGTGCCAGCAGCTTGCTAGCGGGAGGGCCAGACCTCACAGATACGCAGTATTTT. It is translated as CASSLLAGGPDLTDTQYF. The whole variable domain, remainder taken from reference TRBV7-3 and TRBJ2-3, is GAGVSQTPSNKVTEKGKYVELRCDPISGHTALYWYRQSLGQGPEFLIYFQGTGAADDSGLPNDRFFAVRPEGSVSTLKIQRTERGDSAVYLCASSLLAGGPDLTDTQYFGPGTRLTVL.

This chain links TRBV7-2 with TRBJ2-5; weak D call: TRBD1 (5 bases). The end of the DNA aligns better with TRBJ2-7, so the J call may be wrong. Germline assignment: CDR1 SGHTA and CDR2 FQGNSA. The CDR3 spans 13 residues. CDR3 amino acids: CASSSRVSYEQYF. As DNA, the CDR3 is TGTGCCAGCAGCTCCAGGGTTTCCTACGAGCAGTACTTC.

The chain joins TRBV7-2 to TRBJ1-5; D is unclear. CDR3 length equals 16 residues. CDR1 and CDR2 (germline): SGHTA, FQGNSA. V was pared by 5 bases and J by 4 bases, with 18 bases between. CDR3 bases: TGTGCCAGCAGCCCAGGAGTGGGTCTGGGGAATCAGCCCCAGCATTTT. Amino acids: CASSPGVGLGNQPQHF.

This chain's CDR3 is CASSPSPGRETQYF. Here the CDR3 DNA reads TGTGCCAGCTCACCATCACCGGGGAGGGAGACCCAGTACTTC. The V call is TRBV18, the J call TRBJ2-1; D possibly corresponds to TRBD2 (6 bases). The DNA end lines up better with TRBJ2-5; the J call may be wrong. Germline assignment: CDR1 KGHSH and CDR2 LQKENI. The CDR3 is 14 residues long.